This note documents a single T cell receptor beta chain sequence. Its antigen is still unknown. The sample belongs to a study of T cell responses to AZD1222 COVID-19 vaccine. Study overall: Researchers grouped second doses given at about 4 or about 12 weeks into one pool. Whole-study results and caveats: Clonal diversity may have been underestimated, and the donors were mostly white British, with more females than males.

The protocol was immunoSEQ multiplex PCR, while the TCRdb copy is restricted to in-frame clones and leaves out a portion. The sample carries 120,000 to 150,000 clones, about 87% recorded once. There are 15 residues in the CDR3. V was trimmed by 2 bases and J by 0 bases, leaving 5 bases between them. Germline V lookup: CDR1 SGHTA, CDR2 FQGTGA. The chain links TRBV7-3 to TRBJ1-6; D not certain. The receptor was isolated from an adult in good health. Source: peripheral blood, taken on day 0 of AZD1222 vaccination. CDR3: CASSLRSSYNSPLHF. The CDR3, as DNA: TGTGCCAGCAGCTTACGGAGCTCCTATAATTCACCCCTCCACTTT.